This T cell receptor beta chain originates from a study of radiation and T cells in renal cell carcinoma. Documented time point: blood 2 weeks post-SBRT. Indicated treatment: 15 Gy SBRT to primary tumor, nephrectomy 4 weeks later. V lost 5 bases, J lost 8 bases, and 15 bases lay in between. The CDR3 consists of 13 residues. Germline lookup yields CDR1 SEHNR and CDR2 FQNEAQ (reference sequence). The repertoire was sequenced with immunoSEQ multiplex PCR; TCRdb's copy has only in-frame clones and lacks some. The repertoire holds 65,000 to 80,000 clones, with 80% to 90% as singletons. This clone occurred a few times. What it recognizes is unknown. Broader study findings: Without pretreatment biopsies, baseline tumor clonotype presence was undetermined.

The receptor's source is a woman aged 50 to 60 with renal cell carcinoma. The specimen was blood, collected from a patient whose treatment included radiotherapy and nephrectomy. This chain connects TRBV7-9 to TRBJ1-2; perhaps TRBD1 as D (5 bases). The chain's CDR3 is CASSKGQEGGYTF. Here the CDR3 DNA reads TGTGCCAGCAGCAAGGGGCAGGAGGGCGGCTACACCTTC.